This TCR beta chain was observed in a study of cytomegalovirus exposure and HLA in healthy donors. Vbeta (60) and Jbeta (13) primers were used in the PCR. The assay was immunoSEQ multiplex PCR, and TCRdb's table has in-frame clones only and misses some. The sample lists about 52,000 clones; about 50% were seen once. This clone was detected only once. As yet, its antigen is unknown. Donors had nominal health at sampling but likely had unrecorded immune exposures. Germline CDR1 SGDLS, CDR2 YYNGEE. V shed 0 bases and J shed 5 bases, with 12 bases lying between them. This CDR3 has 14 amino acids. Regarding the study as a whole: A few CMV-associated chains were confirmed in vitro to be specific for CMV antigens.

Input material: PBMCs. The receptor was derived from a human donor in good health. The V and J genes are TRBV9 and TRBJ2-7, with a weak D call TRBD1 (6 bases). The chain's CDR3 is CASSVEPQGHEQYF. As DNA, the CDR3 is TGTGCCAGCAGCGTAGAACCCCAGGGGCACGAGCAGTACTTC. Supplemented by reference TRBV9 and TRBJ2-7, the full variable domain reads DSGVTQTPKHLITATGQRVTLRCSPRSGDLSVYWYQQSLDQGLQFLIQYYNGEERAKGNILERFSAQQFPDLHSELNLSSLELGDSALYFCASSVEPQGHEQYFGPGTRLTVT.